This is a list of T cell receptor beta chains from one sample in a study of metastatic and nonmetastatic thyroid tumors. TCRdb re-clonotyped the PCR reads through MiXCR. The table records approximately 29,000 clones, around a sixth of them present only once. Input material: blood. Source of these receptors: a female donor with papillary thyroid cancer or a benign thyroid nodule (not recorded which). Some clones in this sample may be carry-over from other donors' samples. CDR3s include the opening cysteine and the closing phenylalanine or tryptophan. A D gene is named only where the DNA matches it firmly. Clone size is not always given. Where it is, it says once, few, many or a class for expanded clones.

V gene	clone size	J gene	D gene	CDR3 protein	CDR3 DNA
TRBV27	many	TRBJ2-3	TRBD2	CASSLLAGTFTDTQYF	TGTGCCAGCAGTTTACTAGCGGGGACGTTCACAGATACGCAGTATTTT
TRBV27	few	TRBJ2-7	TRBD2	CVTRLAVAHLEQYF	TGTGTCACCCGACTAGCGGTAGCCCATCTCGAGCAGTACTTC
TRBV6-1	few	TRBJ2-5	TRBD2	CASIRRLAGARETQYF	TGTGCCAGCATTCGACGACTAGCAGGAGCTAGGGAGACCCAGTACTTC
TRBV6-1	many	TRBJ2-5	NA	CASRPQGRGEETQYF	TGTGCCAGCAGACCACAGGGGCGGGGGGAAGAGACCCAGTACTTC
TRBV6-1	many	TRBJ1-2	TRBD1	CASRVDRGLYGYTF	TGTGCCAGCAGAGTGGACAGGGGCCTCTATGGCTACACCTTC
TRBV10-1	many	TRBJ2-1	NA	CASSESLSMNEQFF	TGCGCCAGCAGTGAGTCTTTATCTATGAATGAGCAGTTCTTC
TRBV20-1	many	TRBJ2-1	TRBD2	CSDRPLPAGGENEQFF	TGCAGCGACCGTCCCCTACCCGCGGGAGGGGAGAATGAGCAGTTCTTC
TRBV30	medium-sized	TRBJ2-1	NA	CAWSDGRQYEQFF	TGTGCCTGGAGTGACGGGCGCCAGTATGAGCAGTTCTTC
TRBV28	many	TRBJ2-2	TRBD2	CASSITSGSRELFF	TGTGCCAGCAGTATCACTAGCGGGAGTCGGGAGCTGTTTTTT
TRBV19	many	TRBJ2-1	NA	CASSARDSSSYNEQFF	TGTGCCAGTAGTGCCCGGGACTCTAGCTCCTACAATGAGCAGTTCTTC
TRBV19	many	TRBJ2-7	NA	CASSTHTTASYEQYF	TGTGCCAGTAGTACCCACACGACAGCCTCCTACGAGCAGTACTTC
TRBV19	many	TRBJ1-1	NA	CAVARGVNTEAFF	TGTGCCGTTGCCCGGGGGGTGAACACTGAAGCTTTCTTT
TRBV20-1	many	TRBJ1-5	NA	CSALPIQGGQPQHF	TGCAGTGCCTTACCCATCCAGGGAGGCCAGCCCCAGCATTTT
TRBV5-1	NA	TRBJ2-5	NA	CASSLSGWVETKYF	TGCGCCAGCAGCTTGAGCGGGTGGGTAGAGACCAAGTACTTC
TRBV11-3	many	TRBJ2-3	NA	CASSLEGADTQYF	TGTGCCAGCAGCTTAGAGGGGGCAGATACGCAGTATTTT
TRBV30	NA	TRBJ1-1	NA	CALTSEAFF	TGTGCCCTGACGTCTGAAGCTTTCTTT
TRBV18	NA	TRBJ2-7	NA	CASSVGRGHEQYF	TGTGCCAGCAGCGTAGGTAGGGGCCACGAGCAGTACTTC
TRBV11-2	medium-sized	TRBJ2-7	NA	CASSSSSYEQYF	TGTGCCAGCAGCAGTTCCTCCTACGAGCAGTACTTC
TRBV28	many	TRBJ1-2	NA	CASSSSGGPYGYTF	TGTGCCAGCAGTTCTAGCGGGGGGCCCTATGGCTACACCTTC
TRBV5-6	many	TRBJ2-1	NA	CASSSPTSSEQFF	TGTGCCAGCAGCTCCCCCACTAGCAGTGAGCAGTTCTTC
TRBV24-1	many	TRBJ2-1	TRBD2	CATSDFSGSSEQFF	TGTGCCACCAGTGATTTTAGCGGGAGTTCTGAGCAGTTCTTC
TRBV7-9	many	TRBJ2-7	NA	CASSLSGLSYEQYF	TGTGCCAGCAGCTTATCGGGCCTCTCCTACGAGCAGTACTTC
TRBV20-1	many	TRBJ2-6	TRBD2	CSAISAGGGANVLTF	TGCAGTGCTATTTCAGCGGGAGGTGGGGCCAACGTCCTGACTTTC
TRBV10-2	many	TRBJ2-7	TRBD2	CASARGASGYYEQYF	TGCGCCAGCGCCCGTGGGGCTAGCGGGTACTACGAGCAGTACTTC
TRBV6-1	NA	TRBJ1-1	TRBD1	CASSGQGARTEAFF	TGTGCCAGCAGTGGTCAGGGGGCCCGTACTGAAGCTTTCTTT
TRBV6-1	NA	TRBJ2-7	TRBD2	CASSSGTTNYEQYF	TGTGCCAGCAGTTCCGGGACTACCAACTACGAGCAGTACTTC
TRBV7-8	many	TRBJ2-3	NA	CASSPPGLSTDTQYF	TGTGCCAGCAGCCCCCCGGGACTTAGCACAGATACGCAGTATTTT
TRBV25-1	many	TRBJ2-7	TRBD1	CATESGQGAYEQYF	TGTGCCACCGAATCGGGACAGGGGGCCTACGAGCAGTACTTC
TRBV2	medium-sized	TRBJ2-7	NA	CASSDISHEQYF	TGTGCCAGCAGTGACATTTCCCACGAGCAGTACTTC
TRBV30	NA	TRBJ1-1	NA	CAWVDLGGSTEAFF	TGTGCCTGGGTAGACTTAGGGGGTAGCACTGAAGCTTTCTTT
TRBV20-1	medium-sized	TRBJ2-7	TRBD2	CSAGTAGGAYEQYF	TGCAGTGCTGGAACGGCGGGAGGGGCCTACGAGCAGTACTTC
TRBV15	NA	TRBJ1-3	NA	CATSRPQDDHGNTIYF	TGTGCCACCAGCAGACCCCAGGACGATCATGGAAACACCATATATTTT
TRBV6-4	many	TRBJ1-5	NA	CASSPGYNQPQHF	TGTGCCAGCAGCCCAGGATACAATCAGCCCCAGCATTTT
TRBV6-1	many	TRBJ2-5	TRBD2	CASNHGLAGETQYF	TGTGCCAGCAACCACGGACTAGCGGGAGAGACCCAGTACTTC
TRBV9	many	TRBJ2-3	NA	CASSRRRGQTDTQYF	TGTGCCAGCAGCCGCCGGAGGGGGCAGACAGATACGCAGTATTTT
TRBV3-1	NA	TRBJ2-5	NA	CASSLVTLQETQYF	TGTGCCAGCAGTCTTGTTACATTGCAAGAGACCCAGTACTTC
TRBV13	NA	TRBJ2-3	NA	CASSPDRREPVPDTQYF	TGTGCCAGCAGCCCGGACAGGCGGGAACCAGTTCCAGATACGCAGTATTTT
TRBV27	many	TRBJ2-5	NA	CASSVSGSVGETQYF	TGTGCCAGCTCGGTGAGTGGGTCGGTGGGCGAGACCCAGTACTTC
TRBV3-1	many	TRBJ2-5	NA	CASSQDPPTSLGTQYF	TGTGCCAGCAGCCAAGACCCACCGACTAGTTTAGGGACCCAGTACTTC
TRBV20-1	medium-sized	TRBJ1-6	NA	CSARDLDRDNSPLHF	TGCAGTGCTAGAGATCTGGACAGAGATAATTCACCCCTCCACTTT
TRBV20-1	NA	TRBJ1-3	NA	CSAEAYDMSSGNTIYF	TGCAGTGCTGAGGCGTACGACATGTCCTCTGGAAACACCATATATTTT
TRBV2	many	TRBJ2-3	TRBD2	CASREREGTDTQYF	TGTGCCAGCAGGGAGCGGGAGGGAACAGATACGCAGTATTTT
TRBV30	many	TRBJ1-6	NA	CAWRRGSYNSPLHF	TGTGCCTGGAGGAGAGGCTCCTATAATTCACCCCTCCACTTT
TRBV10-2	many	TRBJ1-6	NA	CASRVSSYNSPLHF	TGCGCCAGCAGAGTGAGCTCCTATAATTCACCCCTCCACTTT
TRBV30	NA	TRBJ1-6	NA	CAWRRGYYNSPLHF	TGTGCCTGGAGGAGAGGATACTATAATTCACCCCTCCACTTT
TRBV20-1	NA	TRBJ2-7	NA	CSSIGISYEQYF	TGCAGTTCTATAGGGATTTCCTACGAGCAGTACTTC
TRBV9	NA	TRBJ1-3	NA	CASSVGPPRSSGNTIYF	TGTGCCAGCAGCGTAGGCCCTCCCCGCAGCTCTGGAAACACCATATATTTT
TRBV2	many	TRBJ1-5	TRBD1	CASRDRGRNQPQHF	TGTGCCAGCAGGGACAGGGGGAGGAATCAGCCCCAGCATTTT